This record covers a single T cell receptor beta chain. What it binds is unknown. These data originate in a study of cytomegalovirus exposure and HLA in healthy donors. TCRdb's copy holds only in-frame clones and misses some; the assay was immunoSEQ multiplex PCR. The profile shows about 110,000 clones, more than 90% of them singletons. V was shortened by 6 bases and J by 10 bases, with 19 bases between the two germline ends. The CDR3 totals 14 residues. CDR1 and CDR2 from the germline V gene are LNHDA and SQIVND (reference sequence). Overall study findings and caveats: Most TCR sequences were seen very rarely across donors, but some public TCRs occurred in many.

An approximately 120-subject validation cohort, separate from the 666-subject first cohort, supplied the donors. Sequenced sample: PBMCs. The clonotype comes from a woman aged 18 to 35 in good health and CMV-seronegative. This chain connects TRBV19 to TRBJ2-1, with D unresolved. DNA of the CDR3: TGTGCCAGTAGCTTCCTAACTTCCCCCGGGGAGCAGTTCTTC. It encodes CASSFLTSPGEQFF. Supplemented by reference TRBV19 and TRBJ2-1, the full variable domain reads DGGITQSPKYLFRKEGQNVTLSCEQNLNHDAMYWYRQDPGQGLRLIYYSQIVNDFQKGDIAEGYSVSREKKESFPLTVTSAQKNPTAFYLCASSFLTSPGEQFFGPGTRLTVL.